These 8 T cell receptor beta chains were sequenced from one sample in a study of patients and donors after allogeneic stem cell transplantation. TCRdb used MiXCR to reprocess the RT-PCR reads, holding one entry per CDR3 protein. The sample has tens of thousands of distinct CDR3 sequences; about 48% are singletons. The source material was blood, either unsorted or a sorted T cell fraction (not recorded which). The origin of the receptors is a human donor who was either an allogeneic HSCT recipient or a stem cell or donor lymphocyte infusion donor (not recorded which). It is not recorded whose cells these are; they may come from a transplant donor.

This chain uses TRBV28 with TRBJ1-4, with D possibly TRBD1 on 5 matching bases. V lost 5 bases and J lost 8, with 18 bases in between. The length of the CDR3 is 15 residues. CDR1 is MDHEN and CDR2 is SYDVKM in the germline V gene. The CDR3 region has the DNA TGTGCCAGCAGTCCACCCGGGGGAGTCGACGAAAAACTGTTTTTT. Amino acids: CASSPPGGVDEKLFF. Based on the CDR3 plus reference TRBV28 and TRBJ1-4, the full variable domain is DVKVTQSSRYLVKRTGEKVFLECVQDMDHENMFWYRQDPGLGLRLIYFSYDVKMKEKGDIPEGYSVSREKKERFSLILESASTNQTSMYLCASSPPGGVDEKLFFGSGTQLSVL.

CDR3 region: CASSLARGNSNTEAFF. The CDR3 nucleotides are TGTGCCAGCAGCTTAGCGCGAGGCAATTCGAACACTGAAGCTTTCTTT. V and J are TRBV7-8 and TRBJ1-1; no definite D call. V lost 0 bases and J 1 base, leaving 12 bases between the germline ends. Germline values: CDR1 SGHVS, CDR2 FQNEAQ. This CDR3 is 16 amino acids long.

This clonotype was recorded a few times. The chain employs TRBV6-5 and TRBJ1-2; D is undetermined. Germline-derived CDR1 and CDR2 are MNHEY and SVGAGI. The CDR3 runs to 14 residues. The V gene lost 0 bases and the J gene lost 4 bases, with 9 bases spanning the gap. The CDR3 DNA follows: TGTGCCAGCAGTTACTCGGCGGCGGCCTATGGCTACACCTTC. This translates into CASSYSAAAYGYTF.

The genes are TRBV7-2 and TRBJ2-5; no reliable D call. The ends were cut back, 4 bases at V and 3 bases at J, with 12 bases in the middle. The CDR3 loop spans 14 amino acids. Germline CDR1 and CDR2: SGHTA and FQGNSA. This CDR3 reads CASSSPFREETQYF. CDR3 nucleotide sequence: TGTGCCAGCAGCTCCCCCTTTCGAGAAGAGACCCAGTACTTC.

CDR3 loop: CASSPPALNYGYTF. The CDR3 DNA is TGTGCCAGCTCACCACCCGCACTCAACTATGGCTACACCTTC. The rearrangement joins TRBV18 to TRBJ1-2; D is unclear. Germline V gene data show CDR1 as KGHSH and CDR2 as LQKENI. The CDR3 runs to 14 residues. V dropped 0 bases and J dropped 2 bases, with 7 bases sitting between them.

The CDR3 here is CASRRTDMNTEAFF. The CDR3 DNA is TGTGCCAGCAGAAGGACGGATATGAACACTGAAGCTTTCTTT. This chain connects TRBV6-5 to TRBJ1-1; D remains unclear. Trimming left V 6 bases short and J 0 bases short, with 11 bases between. The CDR3 extends over 14 amino acids. In germline, CDR1 is MNHEY, CDR2 SVGAGI.

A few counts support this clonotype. CDR3 sequence: CGSVMNTEAFF. The CDR3 nucleotides are TGTGGTTCGGTTATGAACACTGAAGCTTTCTTT. The rearrangement uses TRBV19 and TRBJ1-1, with D uncertain. The CDR3 is 11 residues long. Germline V gene sequence: CDR1 LNHDA, CDR2 SQIVND (reference sequence). The variable domain in full, completed from reference TRBV19 and TRBJ1-1, reads DGGITQSPKYLFRKEGQNVTLSCEQNLNHDAMYWYRQDPGQGLRLIYYSQIVNDFQKGDIAEGYSVSREKKESFPLTVTSAQKNPTAFYLCGSVMNTEAFFGQGTRLTVV.

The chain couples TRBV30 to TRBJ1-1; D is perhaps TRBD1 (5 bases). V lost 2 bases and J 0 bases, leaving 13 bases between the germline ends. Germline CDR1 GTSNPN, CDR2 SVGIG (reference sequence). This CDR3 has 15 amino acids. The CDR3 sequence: CAWSPLWGVNTEAFF. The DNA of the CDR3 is TGTGCCTGGAGTCCTCTTTGGGGGGTGAACACTGAAGCTTTCTTT.